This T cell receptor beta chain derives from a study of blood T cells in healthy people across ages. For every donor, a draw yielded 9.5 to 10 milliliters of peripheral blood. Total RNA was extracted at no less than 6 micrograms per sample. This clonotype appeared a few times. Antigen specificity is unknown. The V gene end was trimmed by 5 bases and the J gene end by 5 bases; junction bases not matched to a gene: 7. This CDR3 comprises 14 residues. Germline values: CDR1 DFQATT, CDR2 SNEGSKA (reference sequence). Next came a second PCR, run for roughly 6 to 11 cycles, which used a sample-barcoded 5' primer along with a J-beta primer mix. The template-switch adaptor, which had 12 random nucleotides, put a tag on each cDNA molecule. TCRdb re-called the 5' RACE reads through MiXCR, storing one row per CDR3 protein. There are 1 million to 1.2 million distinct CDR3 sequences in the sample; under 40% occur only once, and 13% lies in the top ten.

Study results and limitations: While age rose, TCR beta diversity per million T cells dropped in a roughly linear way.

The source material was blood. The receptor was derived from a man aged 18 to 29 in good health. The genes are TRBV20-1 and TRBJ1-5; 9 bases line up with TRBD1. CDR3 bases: TGCAGTGCTGCGGACAGGGGATATGATCAGCCCCAGCATTTT. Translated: CSAADRGYDQPQHF.